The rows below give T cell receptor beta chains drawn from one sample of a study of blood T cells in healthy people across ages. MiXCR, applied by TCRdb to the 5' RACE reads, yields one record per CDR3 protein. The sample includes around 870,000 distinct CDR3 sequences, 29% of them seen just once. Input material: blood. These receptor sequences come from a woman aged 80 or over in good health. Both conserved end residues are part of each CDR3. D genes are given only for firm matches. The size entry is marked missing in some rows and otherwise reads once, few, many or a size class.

cdr3_aa: CASSPLGLAGFSGANVLTF
cdr3_nt: TGTGCCAGCTCGCCACTGGGCCTAGCGGGATTCTCTGGGGCCAACGTCCTGACTTTC
d_call: TRBD2
clone_size: once
v_call: TRBV18
j_call: TRBJ2-6

cdr3_aa: CASSSSRGGASETQYF
cdr3_nt: TGTGCCAGCAGCTCCTCTCGGGGGGGCGCTTCAGAGACCCAGTACTTC
d_call: TRBD2
clone_size: few
v_call: TRBV5-5
j_call: TRBJ2-5

cdr3_aa: CASSSHGSYEQYF
cdr3_nt: TGTGCCAGCAGTTCTCACGGTTCCTACGAGCAGTACTTC
d_call: .
clone_size: .
v_call: TRBV27
j_call: TRBJ2-7

cdr3_aa: CASSFAGANSPLHF
cdr3_nt: TGTGCCAGCAGCTTTGCGGGTGCTAATTCACCCCTCCACTTT
d_call: .
clone_size: many
v_call: TRBV7-9
j_call: TRBJ1-6

cdr3_aa: CASSLADRVLVEAFF
cdr3_nt: TGTGCCAGCAGCTTAGCCGACAGGGTTCTCGTTGAAGCTTTCTTT
d_call: TRBD1
clone_size: few
v_call: TRBV7-2
j_call: TRBJ1-1

cdr3_aa: CASSGDSLRKAAQPQHF
cdr3_nt: TGTGCCAGCAGTGGCGACAGTCTGCGGAAAGCGGCTCAGCCCCAGCATTTT
d_call: .
clone_size: .
v_call: TRBV28
j_call: TRBJ1-5

cdr3_aa: CATSDPTTGGPPDEQFF
cdr3_nt: TGTGCCACCAGTGATCCCACCACAGGCGGGCCCCCCGATGAGCAGTTCTTC
d_call: .
clone_size: few
v_call: TRBV24-1
j_call: TRBJ2-1

cdr3_aa: CSARDQYNEQFF
cdr3_nt: TGCAGTGCTAGAGATCAGTACAATGAGCAGTTCTTC
d_call: .
clone_size: .
v_call: TRBV20-1
j_call: TRBJ2-1

cdr3_aa: CASSSSGGSSDNEQFF
cdr3_nt: TGTGCCAGCAGCTCTTCCGGGGGAAGCTCCGACAATGAGCAGTTCTTC
d_call: .
clone_size: .
v_call: TRBV5-4
j_call: TRBJ2-1

cdr3_aa: CSARDWGQGSEKLFF
cdr3_nt: TGCAGTGCTAGAGATTGGGGACAGGGAAGCGAAAAACTGTTTTTT
d_call: TRBD1
clone_size: .
v_call: TRBV20-1
j_call: TRBJ1-4

cdr3_aa: CASSRQGWEQYF
cdr3_nt: TGTGCCAGCAGTAGACAGGGGTGGGAGCAGTACTTC
d_call: TRBD1
clone_size: .
v_call: TRBV12-3/TRBV12-4
j_call: TRBJ2-5

cdr3_aa: CASSARLGTPTNYGYTF
cdr3_nt: TGCGCCAGCAGCGCACGCCTCGGGACACCCACTAACTATGGCTACACCTTC
d_call: .
clone_size: .
v_call: TRBV5-1
j_call: TRBJ1-2

cdr3_aa: CAGSRTGGSYEQYF
cdr3_nt: TGCGCCGGCAGCCGGACAGGGGGAAGCTACGAGCAGTACTTC
d_call: TRBD1
clone_size: .
v_call: TRBV5-1
j_call: TRBJ2-7

cdr3_aa: CASGLGQGNSPLHF
cdr3_nt: TGTGCTAGTGGTTTGGGACAGGGCAATTCACCCCTCCACTTT
d_call: TRBD1
clone_size: .
v_call: TRBV12-5
j_call: TRBJ1-6

cdr3_aa: CASSPLGTGTYEQYF
cdr3_nt: TGTGCCAGCAGCCCACTAGGGACAGGAACCTACGAGCAGTACTTC
d_call: TRBD1
clone_size: many
v_call: TRBV11-2
j_call: TRBJ2-7

cdr3_aa: CASTRAGGTNQPQHF
cdr3_nt: TGTGCCAGCACTCGGGCAGGGGGTACCAATCAGCCCCAGCATTTT
d_call: TRBD1
clone_size: few
v_call: TRBV12-3/TRBV12-4
j_call: TRBJ1-5

cdr3_aa: CASRAGTGGSDTQYF
cdr3_nt: TGTGCCAGCAGGGCCGGGACAGGGGGCTCAGATACGCAGTATTTT
d_call: TRBD1
clone_size: .
v_call: TRBV27
j_call: TRBJ2-3

cdr3_aa: CASSPDSVRTDTQYF
cdr3_nt: TGTGCCAGCAGTCCCGACAGCGTGAGGACAGATACGCAGTATTTT
d_call: .
clone_size: .
v_call: TRBV6-6
j_call: TRBJ2-3

cdr3_aa: CASSQEVVQEHNEQFF
cdr3_nt: TGCGCCAGCAGCCAAGAGGTTGTACAGGAACACAATGAGCAGTTCTTC
d_call: .
clone_size: many
v_call: TRBV4-1
j_call: TRBJ2-1

cdr3_aa: CASSILPKRVDEQYF
cdr3_nt: TGTGCCAGTAGTATTCTCCCAAAGAGGGTCGACGAGCAGTACTTC
d_call: .
clone_size: .
v_call: TRBV19
j_call: TRBJ2-7

cdr3_aa: CSASRGGSEKLFF
cdr3_nt: TGCAGTGCGAGCAGGGGGGGCAGTGAAAAACTGTTTTTT
d_call: TRBD1
clone_size: few
v_call: TRBV20-1
j_call: TRBJ1-4

cdr3_aa: CASSLVDLAQYF
cdr3_nt: TGTGCCAGCAGCTTAGTTGACCTAGCGCAGTATTTT
d_call: .
clone_size: many
v_call: TRBV11-2
j_call: TRBJ2-3

cdr3_aa: CASIGQNSNQPQHF
cdr3_nt: TGTGCCAGCATTGGACAGAATAGCAATCAGCCCCAGCATTTT
d_call: .
clone_size: .
v_call: TRBV6-2/TRBV6-3
j_call: TRBJ1-5

cdr3_aa: CATGVAGGYEQYF
cdr3_nt: TGTGCCACGGGAGTAGCGGGGGGGTACGAGCAGTACTTC
d_call: TRBD2
clone_size: many
v_call: TRBV10-3
j_call: TRBJ2-7

cdr3_aa: CASKPRGTSTDTQYF
cdr3_nt: TGTGCCAGCAAACCGCGGGGGACTAGCACAGATACGCAGTATTTT
d_call: TRBD2
clone_size: many
v_call: TRBV12-3/TRBV12-4
j_call: TRBJ2-3

cdr3_aa: CASSYRTGGAETQYF
cdr3_nt: TGTGCCAGCAGTTACCGGACAGGGGGTGCAGAGACCCAGTACTTC
d_call: TRBD1
clone_size: .
v_call: TRBV6-6
j_call: TRBJ2-5

cdr3_aa: CASSSFLAGGLNNEQFF
cdr3_nt: TGTGCCAGTAGTTCGTTCTTAGCGGGGGGGCTCAACAATGAGCAGTTCTTC
d_call: TRBD2
clone_size: .
v_call: TRBV27
j_call: TRBJ2-1

cdr3_aa: CASSLGQGDFGYTF
cdr3_nt: TGTGCCAGCAGCTTGGGACAGGGGGATTTTGGCTACACCTTC
d_call: TRBD1
clone_size: .
v_call: TRBV7-2
j_call: TRBJ1-2

cdr3_aa: CAISLGTGAQETQYF
cdr3_nt: TGTGCCATCAGCCTAGGGACAGGGGCTCAAGAGACCCAGTACTTC
d_call: TRBD1
clone_size: many
v_call: TRBV10-3
j_call: TRBJ2-5

cdr3_aa: CASSYGAGVTEAFF
cdr3_nt: TGTGCCAGCAGTTACGGAGCAGGGGTCACTGAAGCTTTCTTT
d_call: .
clone_size: .
v_call: TRBV6-2/TRBV6-3
j_call: TRBJ1-1

cdr3_aa: CASTGQGYNEQFF
cdr3_nt: TGTGCCAGCACTGGACAGGGGTACAATGAGCAGTTCTTC
d_call: TRBD1
clone_size: many
v_call: TRBV2
j_call: TRBJ2-1

cdr3_aa: CASSSRQDTEAFF
cdr3_nt: TGTGCCAGCAGCTCACGCCAGGACACTGAAGCTTTCTTT
d_call: .
clone_size: .
v_call: TRBV7-8
j_call: TRBJ1-1

cdr3_aa: CASSYGTSVQETQYF
cdr3_nt: TGTGCCAGCAGTTACGGGACTAGCGTGCAAGAGACCCAGTACTTC
d_call: TRBD2
clone_size: .
v_call: TRBV6-6
j_call: TRBJ2-5

cdr3_aa: CASSLDYRGLGDEQYF
cdr3_nt: TGTGCCAGCAGCTTGGATTACCGGGGACTAGGGGATGAGCAGTACTTC
d_call: TRBD2
clone_size: once
v_call: TRBV5-5
j_call: TRBJ2-5

cdr3_aa: CASSSAGENTEAFF
cdr3_nt: TGCGCCAGCAGCTCAGCCGGGGAGAACACTGAAGCTTTCTTT
d_call: .
clone_size: few
v_call: TRBV5-1
j_call: TRBJ1-1

cdr3_aa: CASSPNRYNERYF
cdr3_nt: TGTGCCAGCAGCCCAAATCGCTACAATGAGCGGTACTTC
d_call: .
clone_size: .
v_call: TRBV7-2
j_call: TRBJ2-1

cdr3_aa: CASSPGTGGVEQYF
cdr3_nt: TGTGCCAGCAGTCCCGGGACAGGGGGTGTCGAGCAGTACTTC
d_call: TRBD1
clone_size: many
v_call: TRBV27
j_call: TRBJ2-7

cdr3_aa: CASSSGMGGTNQPQHF
cdr3_nt: TGTGCCAGCAGCTCCGGTATGGGGGGGACGAATCAGCCCCAGCATTTT
d_call: .
clone_size: .
v_call: TRBV5-5
j_call: TRBJ1-5

cdr3_aa: CSANYQGQPQHF
cdr3_nt: TGCAGTGCTAACTATCAGGGTCAGCCCCAGCATTTT
d_call: .
clone_size: .
v_call: TRBV20-1
j_call: TRBJ1-5

cdr3_aa: CASSLRHLNQPQHF
cdr3_nt: TGTGCCAGCAGCTTACGGCACCTCAATCAGCCCCAGCATTTT
d_call: .
clone_size: many
v_call: TRBV5-6
j_call: TRBJ1-5

cdr3_aa: CASSQETWSTEAFF
cdr3_nt: TGCGCCAGCAGCCAAGAAACGTGGAGCACTGAAGCTTTCTTT
d_call: .
clone_size: many
v_call: TRBV4-3
j_call: TRBJ1-1

cdr3_aa: CSARDRTELYGYTF
cdr3_nt: TGCAGTGCTAGGGATCGGACGGAGCTCTATGGCTACACCTTC
d_call: .
clone_size: many
v_call: TRBV20-1
j_call: TRBJ1-2

cdr3_aa: CASSKGSDSQPQHF
cdr3_nt: TGTGCCAGCAGTAAGGGGTCGGATAGTCAGCCCCAGCATTTT
d_call: .
clone_size: many
v_call: TRBV6-5
j_call: TRBJ1-5

cdr3_aa: CASSPDGQLDWEKLFF
cdr3_nt: TGTGCCAGCAGCCCCGACGGACAGTTAGATTGGGAAAAACTGTTTTTT
d_call: .
clone_size: .
v_call: TRBV12-3/TRBV12-4
j_call: TRBJ1-4

cdr3_aa: CSARDQGVETQYF
cdr3_nt: TGCAGTGCTAGAGATCAAGGGGTGGAGACCCAGTACTTC
d_call: .
clone_size: many
v_call: TRBV20-1
j_call: TRBJ2-5

cdr3_aa: CASSYLGRERNSEAFF
cdr3_nt: TGTGCCAGCAGTTACTTGGGGAGGGAGCGGAATTCTGAAGCTTTCTTT
d_call: .
clone_size: .
v_call: TRBV6-2/TRBV6-3
j_call: TRBJ1-1